Below are 29 T cell receptor beta chains sequenced from a single sample in a study of T cell responses to AZD1222 COVID-19 vaccine. Generated by immunoSEQ multiplex PCR, the TCRdb table keeps only in-frame clones and is missing some. The table shows 150,000 or so clones, with 70% to 90% occurring only once. The sequencing used peripheral blood, collected after recovery from COVID-19. These receptors originate from an adult who had recovered from COVID-19.

This clone was recorded only once. The rearrangement joins TRBV10-3 to TRBJ1-5; 8 bases are shared with TRBD1. The V gene end was trimmed by 4 bases and the J gene end by 7 bases; junction bases not matched to a gene: 0. Per germline, CDR1 ENHRY and CDR2 SYGVKD. CDR3 size: 12 residues. The CDR3 DNA reads TGTGCCATCAGTGGACAGGGGCAGCCCCAGCATTTT. This codes for CAISGQGQPQHF.

This clone was counted a few times. The CDR3 loop reads CSAGGDRMNYGYTF. CDR3 sequence (DNA): TGCAGTGCTGGTGGGGACAGGATGAACTATGGCTACACCTTC. The gene calls are TRBV20-1 and TRBJ1-2; 8 nucleotides agree with TRBD1. Germline V lookup: CDR1 DFQATT, CDR2 SNEGSKA (reference sequence). The CDR3 runs to 14 residues. Germline trimming cut 5 bases from V and 2 bases from J; bases unmatched to any gene: 7.

The chain employs TRBV19 and TRBJ1-2, with 9 bases that match TRBD1. The CDR3 consists of 16 residues. The V gene's germline CDR1 is LNHDA and CDR2 SQIVND (reference sequence). Trimming at V came to 1 base and at J to 2 bases, leaving 5 bases not matched to a gene. The CDR3 spells CASSIGGTGRNYGYTF. For the CDR3, the DNA is TGTGCCAGTAGTATAGGTGGGACAGGGAGAAACTATGGCTACACCTTC.

The chain uses TRBV14 and TRBJ1-2; 10 nucleotides agree with TRBD1. The CDR3 is 15 amino acids. The ends lost 4 bases at V and 4 bases at J; junction bases unmatched: 6. Germline V lookup: CDR1 SGHDN, CDR2 FVKESK. The CDR3 DNA reads TGTGCCAGCAGCCGCCGGGACAGGGGTTTCTATGGCTACACCTTC. Protein sequence: CASSRRDRGFYGYTF.

Ten or more counts support this clone. The same CDR3 also results from other DNA sequences found in this sample. The CDR3 DNA follows: TGCAGCGTTGATGGCGGGGGATACGAGCAGTACTTC. It specifies CSVDGGGYEQYF. This chain joins TRBV29-1 and TRBJ2-7; 7 positions agree with TRBD2. Germline lookup yields CDR1 SQVTM and CDR2 ANQGSEA. The V gene end was trimmed by 3 bases and the J gene end by 4 bases; junction bases not matched to a gene: 3. The CDR3 sequence is 12 residues long.

The genes are TRBV6-2 or TRBV6-3 and TRBJ2-2; the match to TRBD2 covers 12 bases. V was clipped by 6 bases and J by 5 bases; unmatched bases: 10. This CDR3 spans 17 amino acids. The germline V gene has CDR1 MNHEY and CDR2 SVGEGT. CDR3 nucleotide sequence: TGTGCCAGCAGCATAGAGACTAGCGGGAGTAGAACCGGGGAGCTGTTTTTT. Translation: CASSIETSGSRTGELFF.

This sequence joins TRBV9 and TRBJ1-1; 7 nucleotides agree with TRBD1. CDR1 is SGDLS, CDR2 YYNGEE, per germline. The CDR3 runs to 16 residues. V shed 2 bases and J 0 bases; nucleotides not matched to a gene: 7. The CDR3 region has the DNA TGTGCCAGCAGCGTGCAGGGGGGGCACCTGAACACTGAAGCTTTCTTT. Translating it yields CASSVQGGHLNTEAFF. Combining the CDR3 with reference TRBV9 and TRBJ1-1 gives the whole variable domain DSGVTQTPKHLITATGQRVTLRCSPRSGDLSVYWYQQSLDQGLQFLIQYYNGEERAKGNILERFSAQQFPDLHSELNLSSLELGDSALYFCASSVQGGHLNTEAFFGQGTRLTVV.

The rearrangement uses TRBV15 and TRBJ2-4; D remains ambiguous. This CDR3 is built from 12 residues. Germline values: CDR1 LNHNV, CDR2 YYDKDF (reference sequence). The ends were cut back, 3 bases at V and 7 bases at J, with 7 bases in the middle. CDR3 loop: CATSSGSNIQYF. The CDR3 coding sequence is TGTGCCACCAGCAGTGGGTCCAACATTCAGTACTTC.

The CDR3 nucleotides are TGTGCCAGCTCACCACTTACGGGATGGGGGGAAGCTTTCTTT. Translation: CASSPLTGWGEAFF. The rearrangement uses TRBV18 and TRBJ1-1, with D maybe TRBD1 (5 bases). Germline CDR1 reads KGHSH; CDR2 reads LQKENI. This CDR3 contains 14 residues. V lost 1 base, J lost 8 bases, and 14 bases lay in between.

This chain connects TRBV9 to TRBJ1-3; D gene uncertain. From germline, CDR1 is SGDLS and CDR2 YYNGEE. V shed 0 bases and J shed 0 bases, with 4 bases lying between them. This CDR3 has 14 amino acids. CDR3 sequence: CASSVARSGNTIYF. In DNA form, the CDR3 reads TGTGCCAGCAGCGTAGCGCGCTCTGGAAACACCATATATTTT. The full variable domain, rest sourced from reference TRBV9 and TRBJ1-3, is DSGVTQTPKHLITATGQRVTLRCSPRSGDLSVYWYQQSLDQGLQFLIQYYNGEERAKGNILERFSAQQFPDLHSELNLSSLELGDSALYFCASSVARSGNTIYFGEGSWLTVV.

CDR3 sequence: CASRMDRGLDTEAFF. CDR3 DNA: TGTGCCAGCAGGATGGACAGGGGGCTGGACACTGAAGCTTTCTTT. The chain joins TRBV6-5 to TRBJ1-1, with 11 positions matching TRBD1. This CDR3 comprises 15 residues. Germline V gene lookup returns CDR1 MNHEY and CDR2 SVGAGI. With 6 bases clipped from V and 3 bases from J, the junction kept 6 bases outside the gene matches.

The chain is built from TRBV30 and TRBJ2-1; 11 positions match TRBD2. Germline V CDR1 and CDR2: GTSNPN, SVGIG (reference sequence). Trimming took 2 bases from V and 8 from J; bases not matched to a gene: 14. The CDR3 consists of 17 residues. This chain's CDR3 is CAWSSLRTSGSLDEQFF. In DNA form, the CDR3 reads TGTGCCTGGAGTTCCCTAAGGACTAGCGGGTCCTTAGATGAGCAGTTCTTC.

The chain links TRBV7-9 to TRBJ2-7; D gene ambiguous. Germline CDR1 is SEHNR and CDR2 is FQNEAQ (reference sequence). The CDR3 runs 14 residues. Deletions cut 1 base from V and 0 bases from J, with 7 bases between. The CDR3 spells CASSLERDSYEQYF. CDR3 DNA sequence: TGTGCCAGCAGCTTAGAACGCGACTCCTACGAGCAGTACTTC.

The J gene is TRBJ1-2, the V gene TRBV27, with D perhaps TRBD1 (5 bases). V was trimmed by 8 bases and J by 4 bases, leaving 8 bases between them. Germline CDR1 and CDR2: MNHEY and SMNVEV (reference sequence). The CDR3 totals 11 residues. The CDR3 DNA reads as TGTGCCAGCGCGGGGCCCTATGGCTACACCTTC. Its protein product is CASAGPYGYTF.

The chain links TRBV2 to TRBJ2-6; D ambiguous. V shed 6 bases and J shed 4 bases, with 4 bases lying between them. The CDR3 contains 12 residues. CDR1 and CDR2 from the germline V gene are SNHLY and FYNNEI. CDR3 nucleotide sequence: TGTGCCAGCAGCCCCGGGGCCAACGTCCTGACTTTC. Amino acid sequence: CASSPGANVLTF.

This sequence joins TRBV18 and TRBJ1-1; no reliable D call. Trimming shortened V by 2 bases and J by 6 bases, and 10 bases separated the two germline ends. Germline CDR1 KGHSH, CDR2 LQKENI. This CDR3 has 13 residues. The CDR3 loop is CASSPNENAEAFF. In DNA form, the CDR3 reads TGTGCCAGCTCACCAAACGAGAATGCTGAAGCTTTCTTT.

The CDR3 spells CASGTEGTGGARTEAFF. DNA of the CDR3: TGTGCCAGCGGGACGGAAGGGACAGGGGGCGCGAGAACTGAAGCTTTCTTT. The chain employs TRBV28 and TRBJ1-1, with 12 bases lining up with TRBD1. The ends lost 8 bases at V and 5 bases at J; junction bases unmatched: 15. CDR1 is MDHEN and CDR2 is SYDVKM in the germline V gene. This CDR3 comprises 17 residues.

This chain's CDR3 is CSVFPGQGNNEQFF. The DNA for the CDR3 is TGCAGCGTTTTCCCGGGACAGGGAAACAATGAGCAGTTCTTC. The genes are TRBV29-1 and TRBJ2-1; 9 bases are shared with TRBD1. Germline values: CDR1 SQVTM, CDR2 ANQGSEA. Germline trimming cut 5 bases from V and 5 bases from J; bases unmatched to any gene: 7. The CDR3 length is 14 residues.

This clone was found once. The chain uses TRBV3-1 (or the pseudogene TRBV3-2) and TRBJ1-4, with D possibly TRBD1 on 6 matching bases. This CDR3 comprises 14 residues. Per the germline V gene, CDR1 is LGHDT and CDR2 is YNNKEL (reference sequence). Trimming took off 1 base at V and 10 bases at J, with 13 bases between the two ends. The CDR3 loop is CASSQGRDNPKLFF. CDR3 nucleotide sequence: TGTGCCAGCAGCCAAGGACGGGACAACCCAAAACTGTTTTTT.

This clone was counted a single time. The gene calls are TRBV14 and TRBJ1-1; TRBD1 is a possible D gene (6 bases). This CDR3 has 16 residues. Trimming stripped 2 bases from V and 1 base from J, with 14 bases between. The V gene's germline CDR1 is SGHDN and CDR2 FVKESK. CDR3 DNA: TGTGCCAGCAGCCAACGGACGGGACACGGGAACACTGAAGCTTTCTTT. It translates to CASSQRTGHGNTEAFF.

The rearrangement links TRBV5-5 to TRBJ1-1; no firm D call. The CDR3 runs to 13 residues. Germline CDR1 and CDR2: SGHKS and YYEKEE (reference sequence). V lost 0 bases and J lost 1, with 4 bases in between. The CDR3 region has the DNA TGTGCCAGCAGCTTGGAGGGGAACACTGAAGCTTTCTTT. This sequence encodes CASSLEGNTEAFF.

This sequence joins TRBV27 and TRBJ1-6; D may be TRBD1 (6 bases). V lost 6 bases and J lost 0, with 12 bases in between. Germline V gene sequence: CDR1 MNHEY, CDR2 SMNVEV (reference sequence). The length of the CDR3 is 16 residues. The DNA of the CDR3 is TGTGCCAGCAGCAGGGGCCTGAGCTCCTATAATTCACCCCTCCACTTT. Its protein product is CASSRGLSSYNSPLHF.

This clone was detected only once. This rearrangement joins TRBV2 to TRBJ2-1, with 9 bases lining up with TRBD2. Trimming took 3 bases from V and 9 from J; bases not matched to a gene: 9. CDR3 size: 15 residues. CDR1 and CDR2 from the germline V gene are SNHLY and FYNNEI. The CDR3 here is CASSEGSGSFGEQFF. In nucleotides, the CDR3 is TGTGCCAGCAGTGAGGGTAGCGGGAGTTTCGGTGAGCAGTTCTTC. Looking up the rest from reference TRBV2 and TRBJ2-1 gives the full variable domain: EPEVTQTPSHQVTQMGQEVILRCVPISNHLYFYWYRQILGQKVEFLVSFYNNEISEKSEIFDDQFSVERPDGSNFTLKIRSTKLEDSAMYFCASSEGSGSFGEQFFGPGTRLTVL.

The J gene is TRBJ1-1, the V gene TRBV9; D is possibly TRBD1 (6 bases). This CDR3 spans 12 amino acids. V was shortened by 0 bases and J by 10 bases, with 10 bases between the two germline ends. In germline, CDR1 is SGDLS, CDR2 YYNGEE. This chain's CDR3 is CASSVVGGRAFF. DNA for the CDR3: TGTGCCAGCAGCGTAGTGGGGGGGCGAGCTTTCTTT.

V gene TRBV6-5 combines with J gene TRBJ2-5, with 7 bases identical to TRBD1. Germline CDR1 reads MNHEY; CDR2 reads SVGAGI. V lost 6 bases, J lost 7 bases, and 11 bases stayed unmatched. The CDR3 is 14 amino acids. The DNA for the CDR3 is TGTGCCAGCAGACCCACAGGGGACCCGCGGACCCAGTACTTC. This sequence encodes CASRPTGDPRTQYF.

CDR3 sequence: CASSHGQPNTEAFF. The CDR3 DNA reads as TGCGCCAGCAGCCACGGACAGCCGAACACTGAAGCTTTCTTT. V and J are TRBV5-1 and TRBJ1-1, with a possible D match to TRBD1 (6 bases). The germline V and J ends were trimmed by 4 bases and 1 base, with 11 bases remaining between them. CDR1 is SGHRS and CDR2 is YFSETQ in the germline V gene. The CDR3 is 14 residues long.

The genes are TRBV2 and TRBJ1-5, with TRBD1 as a possible D gene (5 bases). Trimming took off 2 bases at V and 4 bases at J, with 15 bases between the two ends. From germline, CDR1 is SNHLY and CDR2 FYNNEI. CDR3 size: 16 residues. Written as DNA, the CDR3 is TGTGCCAGCAGTGAACACCAGGGCCTTTGGAATCAGCCCCAGCATTTT. This codes for CASSEHQGLWNQPQHF.

The chain links TRBV29-1 to TRBJ1-2; no clear D. The CDR3 covers 14 residues. Trimming left V 4 bases short and J 0 bases short, with 12 bases between. Germline V gives CDR1 SQVTM, CDR2 ANQGSEA. The CDR3 loop is CSVGAGSTNYGYTF. CDR3 nucleotides: TGCAGCGTTGGAGCTGGATCTACTAACTATGGCTACACCTTC. The full variable domain, its missing parts supplied by reference TRBV29-1 and TRBJ1-2, is SAVISQKPSRDICQRGTSLTIQCQVDSQVTMMFWYRQQPGQSLTLIATANQGSEATYESGFVIDKFPISRPNLTFSTLTVSNMSPEDSSIYLCSVGAGSTNYGYTFGSGTRLTVV.

The chain is built from TRBV2 and TRBJ2-1, with 11 bases that match TRBD2. The CDR3 consists of 15 residues. Germline V gene sequence: CDR1 SNHLY, CDR2 FYNNEI. With V trimmed by 3 bases and J by 11 bases, 9 bases remained unmatched. CDR3 DNA sequence: TGTGCCAGCAGTGATACTAGCGGGAGCAGGGGGAAGCAGTTCTTC. Encoded protein: CASSDTSGSRGKQFF.